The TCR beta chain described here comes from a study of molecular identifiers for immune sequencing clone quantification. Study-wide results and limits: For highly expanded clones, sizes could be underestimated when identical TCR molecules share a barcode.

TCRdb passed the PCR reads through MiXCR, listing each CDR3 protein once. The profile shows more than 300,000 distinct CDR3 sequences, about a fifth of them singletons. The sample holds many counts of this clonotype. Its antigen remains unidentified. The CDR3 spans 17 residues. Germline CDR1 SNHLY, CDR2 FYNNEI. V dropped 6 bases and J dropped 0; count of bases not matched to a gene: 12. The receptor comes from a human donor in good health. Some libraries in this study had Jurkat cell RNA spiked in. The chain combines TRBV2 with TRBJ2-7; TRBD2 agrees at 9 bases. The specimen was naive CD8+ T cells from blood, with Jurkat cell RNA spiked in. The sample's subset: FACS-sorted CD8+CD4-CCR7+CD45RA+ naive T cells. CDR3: CASSLMTAGGSSYEQYF. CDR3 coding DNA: TGTGCCAGCAGCCTGATGACAGCGGGAGGAAGCTCCTACGAGCAGTACTTC. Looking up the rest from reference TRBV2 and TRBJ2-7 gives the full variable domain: EPEVTQTPSHQVTQMGQEVILRCVPISNHLYFYWYRQILGQKVEFLVSFYNNEISEKSEIFDDQFSVERPDGSNFTLKIRSTKLEDSAMYFCASSLMTAGGSSYEQYFGPGTRLTVT.